The T cell receptor beta chain under discussion was sequenced for a study of shared clonotypes between healthy human individuals (dated by TCRdb to the early 2020s). Study-wide context: A couple of women and a few men aged 18 to 49 years were included in the cohort. To estimate repertoire size and how much clonotypes are shared between individuals, the study performed deep sequencing of blood TCR repertoires from roughly five healthy adults. Different laboratories and diverse techniques were used to prepare libraries and sequence TCR repertoires, to increase sequencing depth and limit assay-specific biases. Each donor's leukapheresis produced roughly between roughly 0.94 and 9.5 billion PBMCs. For each donor, CD4 naive and CD4 memory were each given three plates, CD8 naive was given two plates, and CD8 memory was given one plate.

Overall study results and their limits: Compared with non-shared clonotypes, clonotypes shared by all four sorted-subset donors had higher generation probabilities. Roughly 5.2% of naive CD4, 3.5% of naive CD8, about 2.1% of memory CD4, and 0.4% of memory CD8 clonotypes were shared across a few donors. Naive subsets generally had larger estimated clonotype richness than memory subsets. Only blood was sampled, and tissue TCR repertoires likely differ from those in blood. The genetic and exposure-history diversity represented was limited by the small number of donors. Incomplete sequencing was indicated by rarefaction of sorted-subset datasets, despite the large sequencing depth. Pairwise subsampling indicated that sequencing depth was expected to affect the degree of clonotype sharing among donors.

Using the deep immunoSEQ assay, multiplex PCR amplified TCR CDR3 regions from genomic DNA. Extracted genomic DNA from each cell subset was distributed evenly across all wells of several immunoSEQ 96-well plates, and each plate was treated as a replicate. For sorted subsets, 150 to 200 ng genomic DNA, equal to about 30,000 T cell genomes, was loaded into each replicate PCR. Purified libraries were measured with a Qubit 3.0 fluorometer, size-checked on a Bioanalyzer 2100, and measured again with the KAPA Library Quantification kit. A separate single-read 150-cycle Illumina NextSeq 550 flow cell was used to sequence each immunoSEQ 96-well plate. In the original analysis: The immunoSEQ output contained only junctional sequences without quality scores, so filtering could not match that applied to full-length reads. Sequences were annotated with PyIR, a Python wrapper for IgBLAST v1.9, and V/J genes and CDR3 were assigned using IMGT germline references. Reads were removed for weak V/J assignments (E-value above 1e-6), missing CDR3, stop codons, out-of-frame junctions, or ambiguous translated residues. V3J clonotypes were defined by identical inferred V gene, J gene, and CDR3 amino acid sequence. The percentage overlap between two repertoires was calculated by dividing the number of shared unique clonotypes by the size of the smaller repertoire. RTK rarefaction, the Chao1 estimator, and Recon v2.1 estimates of unobserved clonotypes were used to assess repertoire richness. Generation probabilities were computed with OLGA for all TCRbeta clonotypes obtained by the gDNA method from several donors. In TCRdb, the immuneACCESS table is reduced to in-frame sequences with V and J assigned. These tables do not hold every clone; where another copy was compared, an unresolved V gene accounts for under half, and the others remain unexplained. V and J calls and clone size come straight from that table; D and trimming were deduced from the DNA. The sample contains some 1.1 million clones, approximately 80% of them found a single time. 0.7% to 0.95% of the sample belongs to the ten largest clones.

Donors were healthy HIV-negative adults with no recently reported acute infections or vaccinations. Every donor was a Caucasian adult residing in Nashville, Tennessee, USA. CD4+ T cells were enriched by magnetic negative selection, after which naive cells were positively selected on CD45RA and the negative fraction was taken as the memory subset. Blood was obtained by leukapheresis, after which PBMCs were separated by Ficoll-Histopaque density gradient centrifugation and cryopreserved in liquid nitrogen vapor phase. Analytical flow cytometry was used to check the purity and quantity of every magnetically sorted T cell population. Genomic DNA was isolated from every sorted fraction and measured by UV absorbance on a Nanodrop 2000c. With regard to this clone: It lacks a known antigen. The input lacks base qualities; no much larger clone sits a single base away.

At the junction V is shortened by 4 bases and J by 3 bases, with 18 bases in between. From the cysteine through the phenylalanine, the CDR3 covers 16 amino acids. Of the read, only the CDR3 DNA is kept; its 48 bases are in frame from base 1. CDR1 and CDR2 (LNHNV, YYDKDF) derive from the germline V gene (reference sequence). Sequenced material: memory CD4+ T cells from PBMCs. According to the study, the label for this sample's cell subset or site signals: CD45RA-negative fraction. The chain is encoded by TRBV15 joined to TRBJ2-5; the D element could tentatively be TRBD1 or TRBD2, as 5 bases agree for each. The TCR comes from a man in his late teens or twenties in good health. Some clones in this sample may be carry-over from other donors' samples. The CDR3 region has the sequence CATSKGSGTIKETQYF. The bases read TGTGCCACCAGCAAAGGATCCGGGACGATTAAAGAGACCCAGTACTTC.